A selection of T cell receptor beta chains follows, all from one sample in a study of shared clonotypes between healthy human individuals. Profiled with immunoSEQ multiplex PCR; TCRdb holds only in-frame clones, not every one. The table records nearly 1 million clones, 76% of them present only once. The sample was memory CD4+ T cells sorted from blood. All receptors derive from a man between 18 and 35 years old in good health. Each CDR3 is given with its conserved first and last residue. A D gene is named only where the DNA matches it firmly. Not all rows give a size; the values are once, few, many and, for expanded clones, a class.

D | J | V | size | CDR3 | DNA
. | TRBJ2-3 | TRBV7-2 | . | CASSSRTYRQYF | TGTGCCAGCAGCTCCCGGACTTATAGGCAGTATTTT
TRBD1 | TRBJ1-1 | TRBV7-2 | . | CASSAWTGQETEAFF | TGTGCCAGCAGCGCCTGGACAGGGCAGGAGACTGAAGCTTTCTTT
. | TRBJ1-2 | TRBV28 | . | CASSLRSGSGYTF | TGTGCCAGCAGTTTAAGGTCAGGAAGTGGCTACACCTTC
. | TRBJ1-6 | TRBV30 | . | CAWSSSGYYSPLHF | TGTGCCTGGAGTTCATCCGGCTACTATTCACCCCTCCACTTT
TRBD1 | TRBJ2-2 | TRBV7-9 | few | CASNPGQGNTGELFF | TGTGCCAGCAATCCGGGACAGGGGAACACCGGGGAGCTGTTTTTT
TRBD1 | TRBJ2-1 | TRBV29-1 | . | CSVGWTGQNNEQFF | TGCAGCGTTGGTTGGACAGGACAAAACAATGAGCAGTTCTTC
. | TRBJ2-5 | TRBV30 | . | CAWSPGGLQETQYF | TGTGCCTGGTCCCCAGGAGGGCTTCAGGAGACCCAGTACTTC
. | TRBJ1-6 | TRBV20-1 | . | CSARENSPLHF | TGCAGTGCTAGGGAGAATTCACCCCTCCACTTT
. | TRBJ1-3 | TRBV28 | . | CAISGGVTSGNTIYF | TGTGCCATCTCTGGGGGGGTGACCTCTGGAAACACCATATATTTT
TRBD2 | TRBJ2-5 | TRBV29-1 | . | CSVEGGTTQYF | TGCAGCGTTGAGGGGGGGACGACCCAGTACTTC
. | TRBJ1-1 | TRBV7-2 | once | CASSLSLLYTEAFF | TGTGCCAGCAGCTTAAGCCTCCTCTACACTGAAGCTTTCTTT
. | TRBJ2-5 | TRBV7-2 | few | CASSLSDYGTQYF | TGTGCCAGCAGCTTATCGGACTATGGGACCCAGTACTTC
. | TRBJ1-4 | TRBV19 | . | CASSIAADRNEKLFF | TGTGCCAGTAGTATAGCCGCTGACAGGAATGAAAAACTGTTTTTT
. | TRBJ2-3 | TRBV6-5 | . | CASSYGWGTDTQYF | TGTGCCAGCAGTTATGGGTGGGGCACAGATACGCAGTATTTT
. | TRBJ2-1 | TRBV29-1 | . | CSVAIGNNEQFF | TGCAGCGTCGCGATAGGAAACAATGAGCAGTTCTTC
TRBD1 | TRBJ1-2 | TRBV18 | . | CASSSQGNYGYTF | TGTGCCAGCTCATCACAGGGGAACTATGGCTACACCTTC
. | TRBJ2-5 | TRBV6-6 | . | CASCRGRRETQYF | TGTGCCAGCTGTCGGGGGCGAAGAGAGACCCAGTACTTC
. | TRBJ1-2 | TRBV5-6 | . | CASSALGQGIGYTF | TGTGCCAGCAGCGCCCTAGGGCAGGGAATTGGCTACACCTTC
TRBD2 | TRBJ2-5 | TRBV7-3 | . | CASSSTGTSRETQYF | TGTGCCAGCAGCTCTACCGGGACTAGCCGGGAGACCCAGTACTTC
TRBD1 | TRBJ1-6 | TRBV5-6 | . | CASSIDRVGSPLHF | TGTGCCAGCAGCATCGACAGGGTTGGTTCACCCCTCCACTTT
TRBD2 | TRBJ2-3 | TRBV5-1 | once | CASSLGAGGPSDTQYF | TGCGCCAGCAGCTTGGGTGCGGGAGGGCCCTCAGATACGCAGTATTTT
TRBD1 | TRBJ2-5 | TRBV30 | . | CAWSPQGAQQETQYF | TGTGCCTGGAGTCCACAGGGGGCCCAACAGGAGACCCAGTACTTC
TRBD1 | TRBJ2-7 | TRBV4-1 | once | CASSQVGLEGGGPSYEQYF | TGCGCCAGCAGCCAAGTGGGGTTAGAAGGGGGCGGCCCCTCCTACGAGCAGTACTTC
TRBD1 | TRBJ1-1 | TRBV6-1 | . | CASSETGQRMNTEAFF | TGTGCCAGCAGTGAAACGGGACAGCGCATGAACACTGAAGCTTTCTTT
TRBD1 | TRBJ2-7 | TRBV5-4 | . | CASSRDRGQTEQYF | TGTGCCAGCAGCCGGGACAGGGGGCAGACCGAGCAGTACTTC
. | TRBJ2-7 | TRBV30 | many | CALAGNSYEQYF | TGTGCCTTAGCCGGGAACTCCTACGAGCAGTACTTC
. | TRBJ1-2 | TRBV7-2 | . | CASSSRDFGGYTF | TGTGCCAGCAGCTCCAGGGACTTCGGAGGCTACACCTTC
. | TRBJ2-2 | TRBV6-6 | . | CASSYSPGELFF | TGTGCCAGCAGTTACTCGCCCGGGGAGCTGTTTTTT
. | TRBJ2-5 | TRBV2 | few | CATSWGKQETQYF | TGTGCCACCTCTTGGGGGAAACAAGAGACCCAGTACTTC
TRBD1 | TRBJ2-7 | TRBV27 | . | CASSFSVPGQGWNEQYF | TGTGCCAGCAGTTTCTCCGTTCCGGGACAGGGGTGGAACGAGCAGTACTTC
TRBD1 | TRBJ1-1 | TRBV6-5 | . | CASSGQGLNTEAFF | TGTGCCAGCAGCGGACAGGGGCTGAACACTGAAGCTTTCTTT
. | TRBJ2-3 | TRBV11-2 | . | CASSFVLPTTGHTQYF | TGTGCCAGCAGCTTTGTGTTACCAACCACCGGACATACGCAGTATTTT
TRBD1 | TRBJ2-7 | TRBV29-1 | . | CSSRGQGDEQYF | TGCAGCTCACGGGGACAGGGGGACGAGCAGTACTTC
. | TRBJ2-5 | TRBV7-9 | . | CASSLAGGAEETQYF | TGTGCCAGCAGCTTAGCAGGGGGAGCGGAAGAGACCCAGTACTTC
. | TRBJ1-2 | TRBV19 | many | CASRILNYGYTF | TGTGCCAGTAGAATATTGAACTATGGCTACACCTTC
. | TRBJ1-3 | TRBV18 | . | CASSPLQDSIGNTIYF | TGTGCCAGCTCACCACTTCAGGACAGCATTGGAAACACCATATATTTT
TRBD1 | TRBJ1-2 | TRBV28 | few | CASSWTGYGYTF | TGTGCCAGCAGTTGGACAGGGTATGGCTACACCTTC
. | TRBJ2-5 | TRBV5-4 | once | CASSLARTETQYF | TGTGCCAGCAGCTTGGCCAGGACAGAGACCCAGTACTTC
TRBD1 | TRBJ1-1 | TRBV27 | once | CASRQGGLPEAFF | TGTGCCAGCAGACAGGGGGGCTTGCCTGAAGCTTTCTTT
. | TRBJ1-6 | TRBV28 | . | CASSTGISNSPLHF | TGTGCCAGCAGCACCGGGATCTCGAATTCACCCCTCCACTTT